These T cell receptor beta chains were read from a single sample in a study of blood T cell repertoires in COVID-19. Here immunoSEQ multiplex PCR was the method, and the copy in TCRdb shows in-frame clones only, minus some. The sample holds 300,000 or so clones; more than 85% are singletons and the top ten take around 2%. Sequencing was carried out using peripheral blood. These receptors all come from a woman in her twenties or thirties with COVID-19, enrolled during active disease. Each CDR3 is given with its conserved first and last residue. Fields, in order: V gene, D gene, J gene, clone size, CDR3 DNA, CDR3 protein. The D gene is left open where the match is weak. Size is stated for part of the rows, as once, few or many counts, or as a class when the clone is expanded.

v_gene: TRBV5-5; d_gene: NA; j_gene: TRBJ1-3; abundance: NA; CDR3nt: TGTGCCAGCAGCTCGACATCGGGAGGAAACACCATATATTTT; CDR3aa: CASSSTSGGNTIYF
v_gene: TRBV28; d_gene: NA; j_gene: TRBJ1-4; abundance: NA; CDR3nt: TGTGCCAGCAGTCCCAACACAGAACCGAGTCGTGAAAAACTGTTTTTT; CDR3aa: CASSPNTEPSREKLFF
v_gene: TRBV7-3; d_gene: TRBD2; j_gene: TRBJ2-7; abundance: NA; CDR3nt: TGTGCCAGCAGCCCGAGCGGGAGGGGATCCTACGAGCAGTACTTC; CDR3aa: CASSPSGRGSYEQYF
v_gene: TRBV9; d_gene: TRBD2; j_gene: TRBJ2-1; abundance: NA; CDR3nt: TGTGCCAGCAGCTCAGATTCCGGGACTACAAGTGAGCAGTTCTTC; CDR3aa: CASSSDSGTTSEQFF
v_gene: TRBV28; d_gene: NA; j_gene: TRBJ2-7; abundance: NA; CDR3nt: TGTGCCAGCAGTCCCCAACTGGGCACCTACGAGCAGTACTTC; CDR3aa: CASSPQLGTYEQYF
v_gene: TRBV12-5; d_gene: TRBD2; j_gene: TRBJ2-2; abundance: NA; CDR3nt: TGTGCTAGTGGTTTGGGAACTAGCGGGGCGATTACCGGGGAGCTGTTTTTT; CDR3aa: CASGLGTSGAITGELFF
v_gene: TRBV2; d_gene: TRBD2; j_gene: TRBJ2-7; abundance: NA; CDR3nt: TGTGCTAACAGACTAGCGGGACTTTACGAGCAGTACTTC; CDR3aa: CANRLAGLYEQYF
v_gene: TRBV7-9; d_gene: NA; j_gene: TRBJ1-4; abundance: NA; CDR3nt: TGTGCCAGCAGCCATTCGGCGGCGGCTAATGAAAAACTGTTTTTT; CDR3aa: CASSHSAAANEKLFF
v_gene: TRBV19; d_gene: TRBD1; j_gene: TRBJ2-3; abundance: NA; CDR3nt: TGTGCCAGTAGAGACGGACAGGGTAGGACCACAGATACGCAGTATTTT; CDR3aa: CASRDGQGRTTDTQYF
v_gene: TRBV5-1; d_gene: NA; j_gene: TRBJ1-2; abundance: NA; CDR3nt: TGCGCCAGCAGCTCCTTAGAAGGGGACTATGGCTACACCTTC; CDR3aa: CASSSLEGDYGYTF
v_gene: TRBV12-3/TRBV12-4; d_gene: NA; j_gene: TRBJ1-5; abundance: NA; CDR3nt: TGTGCCAGCAGTTTAGCGGAGGATCAGCCCCAGCATTTT; CDR3aa: CASSLAEDQPQHF
v_gene: TRBV3-1/TRBV3-2; d_gene: NA; j_gene: TRBJ2-7; abundance: NA; CDR3nt: TGTGCCAGCAGCTATAACCGGGACACATACGAGCAGTACTTC; CDR3aa: CASSYNRDTYEQYF
v_gene: TRBV6-1; d_gene: TRBD2; j_gene: TRBJ2-7; abundance: NA; CDR3nt: TGTGCCAGCAGTGATCAAGCGGGAGGGCCACGGTACTTC; CDR3aa: CASSDQAGGPRYF
v_gene: TRBV25-1; d_gene: TRBD1; j_gene: TRBJ1-1; abundance: NA; CDR3nt: TGTGCCAGCAGTGCCCACCGGGACAGTAACACTGAAGCTTTCTTT; CDR3aa: CASSAHRDSNTEAFF
v_gene: TRBV25-1; d_gene: TRBD2; j_gene: TRBJ2-3; abundance: NA; CDR3nt: TGTGCCAGCAGTGATCCCACTAGCGGACAAAGCACAGATACGCAGTATTTT; CDR3aa: CASSDPTSGQSTDTQYF
v_gene: TRBV30; d_gene: NA; j_gene: TRBJ2-7; abundance: NA; CDR3nt: TGTGCCTGGGGCCCTGGGAGTCCTCCCTACGAGCAGTACTTC; CDR3aa: CAWGPGSPPYEQYF
v_gene: TRBV5-1; d_gene: TRBD2; j_gene: TRBJ2-2; abundance: NA; CDR3nt: TGCGCCAGCAGCTTGGGCGCTAGCGGGAGTACCGGGGAGCTGTTTTTT; CDR3aa: CASSLGASGSTGELFF
v_gene: TRBV27; d_gene: NA; j_gene: TRBJ1-6; abundance: NA; CDR3nt: TGTGCCAGCAGTCCTTACGGGGGGGGAACTAATTCACCCCTCCACTTT; CDR3aa: CASSPYGGGTNSPLHF
v_gene: TRBV2; d_gene: TRBD2; j_gene: TRBJ2-2; abundance: NA; CDR3nt: TGTGCCAGCAGAGGACTAGTGGCTGGGGAGCTGTTTTTT; CDR3aa: CASRGLVAGELFF
v_gene: TRBV7-9; d_gene: NA; j_gene: TRBJ1-1; abundance: NA; CDR3nt: TGTGCCAGCAGCCCGGGAGACATGAACACTGAAGCTTTCTTT; CDR3aa: CASSPGDMNTEAFF
v_gene: TRBV5-1; d_gene: NA; j_gene: TRBJ1-3; abundance: NA; CDR3nt: TGCGCCAGCAGCTTGGACGGGTCCTCTGGAAACACCATATATTTT; CDR3aa: CASSLDGSSGNTIYF
v_gene: TRBV7-2; d_gene: TRBD1; j_gene: TRBJ2-2; abundance: NA; CDR3nt: TGTGCCAGCAGCTTAATGGGGACAGGGGTAGTCGGGGAGCTGTTTTTT; CDR3aa: CASSLMGTGVVGELFF
v_gene: TRBV5-1; d_gene: TRBD2; j_gene: TRBJ2-2; abundance: NA; CDR3nt: TGCGCCAGCAGCCGGGGGGTGAGCACCGGGGAGCTGTTTTTT; CDR3aa: CASSRGVSTGELFF
v_gene: TRBV28; d_gene: NA; j_gene: TRBJ2-1; abundance: NA; CDR3nt: TGTGCCAGCAGCTCTGAGACCCTAGACAGTTACAATGAGCAGTTCTTC; CDR3aa: CASSSETLDSYNEQFF
v_gene: TRBV5-1; d_gene: NA; j_gene: TRBJ1-2; abundance: NA; CDR3nt: TGCGCCAGCAGCCTCCGGGACATTAACTATGGCTACACCTTC; CDR3aa: CASSLRDINYGYTF
v_gene: TRBV30; d_gene: TRBD1; j_gene: TRBJ2-7; abundance: NA; CDR3nt: TGTGCCTGGAACTCAGGGGGATGGGAGCAGTACTTC; CDR3aa: CAWNSGGWEQYF
v_gene: TRBV19; d_gene: NA; j_gene: TRBJ1-4; abundance: once; CDR3nt: TGTGCCAGTCATAGGCTGGGAGCTAATGAAAAACTGTTTTTT; CDR3aa: CASHRLGANEKLFF
v_gene: TRBV7-2; d_gene: TRBD2; j_gene: TRBJ2-2; abundance: NA; CDR3nt: TGTGCCAGCAGCTTGCTAGCGGGAGGGCCAGGGAGCACCGGGGAGCTGTTTTTT; CDR3aa: CASSLLAGGPGSTGELFF
v_gene: TRBV6-1; d_gene: NA; j_gene: TRBJ1-2; abundance: few; CDR3nt: TGTGCCAGCAGTGATATTAGAGACTATGGCTACACCTTC; CDR3aa: CASSDIRDYGYTF
v_gene: TRBV30; d_gene: NA; j_gene: TRBJ1-3; abundance: NA; CDR3nt: TGTGCCTGCTCCCCGGAGGGAAACACCATATATTTT; CDR3aa: CACSPEGNTIYF
v_gene: TRBV6-6; d_gene: NA; j_gene: TRBJ1-3; abundance: NA; CDR3nt: TGTGCCAGCAGCCCAGGCAACTCTGGAAACACCATATATTTT; CDR3aa: CASSPGNSGNTIYF
v_gene: TRBV19; d_gene: TRBD1; j_gene: TRBJ2-2; abundance: NA; CDR3nt: TGTGCCAGTAGAGATGCGGACAGGGGGCATACCGGGGAGCTGTTTTTT; CDR3aa: CASRDADRGHTGELFF
v_gene: TRBV7-2; d_gene: TRBD2; j_gene: TRBJ2-7; abundance: NA; CDR3nt: TGTGCCAGCAGCGTACGGACTAGCGGTACCTACGAGCAGTACTTC; CDR3aa: CASSVRTSGTYEQYF
v_gene: TRBV11-1; d_gene: TRBD1; j_gene: TRBJ1-4; abundance: many; CDR3nt: TGTGCCAGCGGACGGGACAGGGGTGAAAAACTGTTTTTT; CDR3aa: CASGRDRGEKLFF
v_gene: TRBV7-2; d_gene: NA; j_gene: TRBJ2-5; abundance: NA; CDR3nt: TGTGCCAGCAGCGTCGTGCGGCAAGAGACCCAGTACTTC; CDR3aa: CASSVVRQETQYF
v_gene: TRBV15; d_gene: NA; j_gene: TRBJ1-1; abundance: once; CDR3nt: TGTGCCACCAGCAGGGACAAGAACACTGAAGCTTTCTTT; CDR3aa: CATSRDKNTEAFF
v_gene: TRBV30; d_gene: TRBD2; j_gene: TRBJ2-4; abundance: NA; CDR3nt: TGTGCCTGGAGTGCGACGGCGGGAGGGTTGAACATTCAGTACTTC; CDR3aa: CAWSATAGGLNIQYF
v_gene: TRBV5-1; d_gene: NA; j_gene: TRBJ1-1; abundance: many; CDR3nt: TGCGCCAGCAGCTCCTCGAACACTGAAGCTTTCTTT; CDR3aa: CASSSSNTEAFF
v_gene: TRBV19; d_gene: TRBD2; j_gene: TRBJ2-2; abundance: once; CDR3nt: TGTGCCAGTAGTTCGGCTAGCGGGAGCCCCGGGGAGCTGTTTTTT; CDR3aa: CASSSASGSPGELFF
v_gene: TRBV6-5; d_gene: NA; j_gene: TRBJ2-7; abundance: NA; CDR3nt: TGTGCCAGCAGTTACTCGAGTACAGGGATTCCCTACGAGCAGTACTTC; CDR3aa: CASSYSSTGIPYEQYF
v_gene: TRBV4-2; d_gene: TRBD1; j_gene: TRBJ1-2; abundance: NA; CDR3nt: TGTGCCAGCAGCCAAGAGGACAGGGAGGATGGCTACACCTTC; CDR3aa: CASSQEDREDGYTF
v_gene: TRBV6-4; d_gene: TRBD1; j_gene: TRBJ1-2; abundance: once; CDR3nt: TGTGCCAGCAGTGCCCAACCCGACAGGGGTGGCTATGGCTACACCTTC; CDR3aa: CASSAQPDRGGYGYTF
v_gene: TRBV2; d_gene: TRBD1; j_gene: TRBJ1-4; abundance: NA; CDR3nt: TGTGCCAGCAGAGTACAGGGGTTTGAAAAACTGTTTTTT; CDR3aa: CASRVQGFEKLFF